A single TCR beta chain is shown here with its context. Its antigen is still unknown. Profiling relied on immunoSEQ multiplex PCR, and the TCRdb table lists in-frame clones only, not all of them. The sample holds hundreds of thousands of clones, around 86% seen once. The sample belongs to a study of cytomegalovirus exposure and HLA in healthy donors. Overall study context: Later, an analysis reported that the 130 or so validation repertoires had used the same platform as the roughly 650 first-cohort repertoires. Study conclusions and caveats: A later analysis found first-cohort TCR clusters tended to co-occur in the approximately 110 validation repertoires. The study recorded fewer than 200 TCR beta chains that were cytomegalovirus-associated. Reports credit the classifier with highly specific, highly sensitive diagnosis of cytomegalovirus status.

The material sequenced was PBMCs. The receptor was isolated from a woman between 18 and 29 years old in good health and CMV-seropositive.

The CDR3 region is CASRRSFNSNQPQHF. The CDR3 DNA sequence: TGTGCCAGCAGGAGATCGTTTAATAGCAATCAGCCCCAGCATTTT. V is TRBV2 and J is TRBJ1-5; D is undetermined. Trimming stripped 6 bases from V and 0 bases from J, with 12 bases between. The germline V gene encodes CDR1 SNHLY and CDR2 FYNNEI. This CDR3 has 15 residues.